This TCR beta chain emerged from a study of cytomegalovirus exposure and HLA in healthy donors. For the study at large: According to later analysis, the same platform produced the 120 validation and about 700 first-cohort repertoires.

Method: immunoSEQ multiplex PCR; TCRdb's copy keeps in-frame clones and lacks some. Of about 73,000 clones detected, approximately 95% appear once; the ten largest clones hold over 3%. Study-wide findings and caveats: A few of the chains that were CMV-associated were confirmed in vitro to be specific for CMV antigens. Rarity characterized most TCR sequences, yet some public TCRs appeared in many donors. Cytomegalovirus status was reportedly diagnosed by the classifier with high sensitivity and specificity.

On this clone itself: Its antigen is not identified.

V was cut by 1 base and J by 0 bases, with 9 bases left in between. Per the germline V gene, CDR1 is SGHAT and CDR2 is FQNNGV. The CDR3 has 15 residues. Sequencing was carried out using PBMCs. The clonotype was recovered from a young man in good health and CMV-seronegative. The chain uses TRBV11-2 and TRBJ1-1, with unresolved D. The CDR3 coding sequence is TGTGCCAGCAGCTTAGTCCCCGACATGAACACTGAAGCTTTCTTT. As protein: CASSLVPDMNTEAFF.